This T cell receptor (beta chain) comes out of a study of blood T cell repertoires in COVID-19. Profiled with immunoSEQ multiplex PCR; TCRdb holds only in-frame clones, not every one. The sample lists some 160,000 clones, more than 65% occurring once. Material for sequencing was peripheral blood. This receptor was taken from a man aged 60-69 years with acute or convalescent COVID-19.

The CDR3, as DNA: TGTGCCAGCAGCGTAGGTCTAGCGTACTACAATGAGCAGTTCTTC. This sequence encodes CASSVGLAYYNEQFF. The V gene is TRBV9, the J gene TRBJ2-1; a weak D match, TRBD2 (6 bases). CDR3 size: 15 residues. In germline, CDR1 is SGDLS, CDR2 YYNGEE. The V end was cut by 0 bases, the J end by 3 bases, with 10 bases between.